This T cell receptor (beta chain) originates from a study of blood T cell repertoires in COVID-19. Study details: The origin of the acute and convalescent COVID-19 samples was the United States, Italy and Spain. Sources were T cells, B-cell-depleted T cells, or PBMCs; the material itself was cDNA or gDNA.

In the source study's methods: Estimated nucleated cell counts came from reference gene primer amplification. The protocol was immunoSEQ multiplex PCR, while the TCRdb copy is restricted to in-frame clones and leaves out a portion. For V, J and clone size, that table is used; D and trimming come from the DNA. This sample has tens of thousands of clones, with around 82% found just once. V lost 4 bases to trimming and J lost 6 bases, with 8 bases between them. Germline lookup yields CDR1 SGHNT and CDR2 YENEEA. The CDR3 contains 12 residues. This clonotype originated in a woman at least 80 years old with acute or convalescent COVID-19. Sequenced sample: peripheral blood. The chain has TRBV11-3 and TRBJ2-3; weak D call: TRBD2 (5 bases). This chain's CDR3 is CASSYERDTQYF. The CDR3 bases are TGTGCCAGCAGCTACGAGCGGGATACGCAGTATTTT. The complete variable domain, with remaining parts taken from reference TRBV11-3 and TRBJ2-3, reads EAGVVQSPRYKIIEKKQPVAFWCNPISGHNTLYWYLQNLGQGPELLIRYENEEAVDDSQLPKDRFSAERLKGVDSTLKIQPAELGDSAVYLCASSYERDTQYFGPGTRLTVL.